This T cell receptor (beta chain) was documented in a study of PD-1 blockade in mismatch repair-deficient tumors. A word on this clone: The same CDR3 can be traced to other DNA sequences in this sample.

The CDR3 runs 12 residues. Germline V gene sequence: CDR1 MNHEY, CDR2 SMNVEV (reference sequence). V gave up 4 bases and J gave up 3 bases, with 7 bases separating them. Sequencing was performed with immunoSEQ multiplex PCR; in TCRdb, only in-frame clones are kept and a portion is missing. The table lists about 130,000 clones, about nine tenths of them singletons. The J gene is TRBJ2-7, the V gene TRBV27; no reliable D call. The TCR comes from an adult with mismatch repair-deficient cancer. The sample in question was peripheral blood, obtained approximately 69 weeks after starting pembrolizumab. Written as DNA, the CDR3 is TGTGCCAGCAGTTCGTCAAGCTACGAGCAGTACTTC. As protein: CASSSSSYEQYF.